These 29 T cell receptor beta chains share one sample of origin, sequenced in a study of shared clonotypes between healthy human individuals. Profiling relied on immunoSEQ multiplex PCR, and the TCRdb table lists in-frame clones only, not all of them. This table has hundreds of thousands of clones, around 73% appearing once. The sequencing input was memory CD4+ T cells sorted from blood. Subset noted: CD45RA-negative fraction. Receptor source: a woman in her 30s in good health.

This rearrangement joins TRBV5-4 to TRBJ2-1; possibly TRBD2 for D (6 bases). Per germline, CDR1 SGHNT and CDR2 YYREEE (reference sequence). V dropped 4 bases and J dropped 4 bases, with 18 bases sitting between them. The CDR3 consists of 16 residues. The CDR3 sequence: CASSHLYTGVYNEQFF. The CDR3 nucleotides are TGTGCCAGCAGCCATCTGTATACGGGAGTTTACAATGAGCAGTTCTTC.

The sample holds one count of this clone. CDR3 sequence (DNA): TGCAGCGTTGATGAAGGGGCGGGCACAGATACGCAGTATTTT. Protein: CSVDEGAGTDTQYF. This chain connects TRBV29-1 to TRBJ2-3; maybe TRBD1 (5 bases). The V end lost 3 bases, the J end lost 1 base, and 11 bases lay between the germline ends. The CDR3 loop spans 14 amino acids. Germline CDR1 and CDR2: SQVTM and ANQGSEA.

The chain recombines TRBV4-2 with TRBJ2-1, with 12 bases fitting TRBD2. The germline gives CDR1 LGHNA, CDR2 YNFKEQ. Losses at the gene ends were 2 bases for V and 7 bases for J; bases not matched to a gene: 12. CDR3 length: 18 amino acids. The CDR3 protein is CASSQPVPSGRANNEQFF. CDR3 sequence (DNA): TGTGCCAGCAGCCAACCGGTACCTAGCGGGAGGGCCAATAATGAGCAGTTCTTC.

The rearrangement joins TRBV29-1 to TRBJ2-3, with 15 nucleotides matching TRBD2. Germline V gene data show CDR1 as SQVTM and CDR2 as ANQGSEA. V was pared by 8 bases and J by 4 bases, with 7 bases of the junction left unmatched. This CDR3 has 15 residues. CDR3 amino acids: CSIRTSGRVPDTQYF. For the CDR3, the DNA is TGCAGCATTCGGACTAGCGGGAGGGTCCCAGATACGCAGTATTTT.

The rearrangement joins TRBV19 to TRBJ1-3; D not certain. CDR3 length: 15 amino acids. Deletions cut 9 bases from V and 2 bases from J, with 17 bases between. Per germline, CDR1 LNHDA and CDR2 SQIVND (reference sequence). CDR3 sequence reads: CASDPGGRPGNTIYF. In nucleotides, the CDR3 is TGTGCCAGCGACCCGGGAGGGCGGCCTGGAAACACCATATATTTT.

This chain uses TRBV28 with TRBJ1-3; 7 bases line up with TRBD1. The CDR3 sequence is 17 residues long. Trimming removed 5 bases from V and 0 bases from J; junction bases left unmatched: 10. The germline CDR1 and CDR2 sequences are MDHEN and SYDVKM. CDR3 nucleotides: TGTGCCAGCAGTCCGACATCATCAGGGGGCTCTGGAAACACCATATATTTT. This translates into CASSPTSSGGSGNTIYF.

This clone was counted only a few times. V gene TRBV6-1 combines with J gene TRBJ2-1; 7 bases line up with TRBD1. The junction had 16 bases not matched to a gene; V was cut back by 11 bases and J by 9 bases. Germline-derived CDR1 and CDR2 are MNHNS and SASEGT. The CDR3 is 14 amino acids. CDR3 DNA: TGTGCCGGAAGCTTTGACAGGGTTAGTGGTGAGCAGTTCTTC. Translating it yields CAGSFDRVSGEQFF.

The chain links TRBV29-1 to TRBJ2-7; 8 bases match TRBD2. CDR1 is SQVTM and CDR2 is ANQGSEA in the germline V gene. The junction had 5 bases not matched to a gene; V was cut back by 0 bases and J by 1 base. The CDR3 is 15 amino acids. CDR3 DNA: TGCAGCGTTGAAGATGGTGGACTAGCTTCCTACGAGCAGTACTTC. Protein sequence: CSVEDGGLASYEQYF.

V usage is TRBV7-9 and J usage is TRBJ2-3; the D gene is possibly TRBD2 (7 bases). With 7 bases removed from V and 11 bases from J, the gap between germline ends came to 19 bases. CDR1 and CDR2 from the germline V gene are SEHNR and FQNEAQ (reference sequence). This CDR3 comprises 13 residues. CDR3 bases: TGTGCCAGCACCATAGGCGGGGGCGGATGGCAGTATTTT. Protein: CASTIGGGGWQYF.

This clone was seen more than once but under ten times. The chain is built from TRBV20-1 and TRBJ2-7; unclear D gene. Germline loops: CDR1 DFQATT, CDR2 SNEGSKA (reference sequence). V gave up 6 bases and J gave up 7 bases, with 13 bases separating them. The length of the CDR3 is 11 residues. The CDR3 DNA sequence: TGCAGTGCACGTCCGGGCAGGGAGCAGTACTTC. Its protein is CSARPGREQYF.

The chain carries TRBV19 and TRBJ2-5; no firm D call. The CDR3 extends over 14 amino acids. V was clipped by 3 bases and J by 2 bases, with 10 bases between them. CDR1 LNHDA and CDR2 SQIVND come from the germline V gene (reference sequence). The chain's CDR3 is CASSIRADQETQYF. The DNA for the CDR3 is TGTGCCAGTAGTATTAGGGCAGATCAAGAGACCCAGTACTTC. The entire variable domain, with the rest obtained from reference TRBV19 and TRBJ2-5, is as follows: DGGITQSPKYLFRKEGQNVTLSCEQNLNHDAMYWYRQDPGQGLRLIYYSQIVNDFQKGDIAEGYSVSREKKESFPLTVTSAQKNPTAFYLCASSIRADQETQYFGPGTRLLVL.

The sample holds one count of this clone. The chain employs TRBV6-1 and TRBJ1-5; D uncertain. The germline V gene has CDR1 MNHNS and CDR2 SASEGT. The CDR3 contains 15 residues. Between the trimmed V and J ends, which lost 8 bases and 2 bases, there was a span of 16 bases. The CDR3 reads CASALKPEGNQPQHF. For the CDR3, the DNA is TGTGCCAGCGCCTTGAAGCCGGAGGGCAATCAGCCCCAGCATTTT.

This clone was seen a handful of times. Other DNA sequences in the same sample also yield this CDR3. The chain couples TRBV29-1 to TRBJ1-1; possible D gene TRBD1, 6 bases. The V gene's germline CDR1 is SQVTM and CDR2 ANQGSEA. This CDR3 contains 12 residues. The V end was cut by 5 bases, the J end by 5 bases, with 12 bases between. The CDR3 DNA reads as TGCAGCGTTCCTACGGGGGCGACTGAAGCTTTCTTT. Translated, it gives CSVPTGATEAFF.

The chain has TRBV2 and TRBJ2-3; tentatively, D is TRBD1 (5 bases). This CDR3 spans 14 amino acids. CDR1 SNHLY and CDR2 FYNNEI come from the germline V gene. Trimming stripped 7 bases from V and 1 base from J, with 12 bases between. The CDR3 DNA sequence: TGTGCCAGCAACAAAGGGGTGGGCACAGATACGCAGTATTTT. Translated, it gives CASNKGVGTDTQYF.

The gene calls are TRBV6-1 and TRBJ2-7; TRBD1 might be the D (5 bases). The CDR3 totals 15 residues. Germline loops: CDR1 MNHNS, CDR2 SASEGT. V lost 2 bases, J lost 2 bases, and 13 bases lay in between. The CDR3 loop is CASSENHGQPYEQYF. The CDR3 bases are TGTGCCAGCAGTGAAAACCATGGACAACCCTACGAGCAGTACTTC.

This chain uses TRBV5-6 with TRBJ1-2; TRBD1 might be the D (6 bases). The germline V gene encodes CDR1 SGHDT and CDR2 YYEEEE. Trimming took off 3 bases at V and 4 bases at J, with 13 bases between the two ends. CDR3 size: 14 residues. CDR3 coding DNA: TGTGCCAGCAGCTCCCGGACAGAGTCCTATGGCTACACCTTC. It is translated as CASSSRTESYGYTF. The complete variable domain, with remaining parts taken from reference TRBV5-6 and TRBJ1-2, reads DAGVTQSPTHLIKTRGQQVTLRCSPKSGHDTVSWYQQALGQGPQFIFQYYEEEERQRGNFPDRFSGHQFPNYSSELNVNALLLGDSALYLCASSSRTESYGYTFGSGTRLTVV.

V and J are TRBV6-1 and TRBJ2-4; no clear D. Trimming shortened V by 1 base and J by 6 bases, and 1 base separated the two germline ends. Germline V gene lookup returns CDR1 MNHNS and CDR2 SASEGT. This CDR3 region has 11 residues. The CDR3 here is CASSEVNIQYF. Here the CDR3 DNA reads TGTGCCAGCAGTGAAGTAAACATTCAGTACTTC.

The chain is built from TRBV7-9 and TRBJ1-2, with TRBD1 as a possible D gene (6 bases). Trimming took off 1 base at V and 2 bases at J, with 8 bases between the two ends. This CDR3 is 14 amino acids long. From germline, CDR1 is SEHNR and CDR2 FQNEAQ (reference sequence). Here the CDR3 reads CASSLGQGNYGYTF. CDR3 DNA sequence: TGTGCCAGCAGCTTAGGGCAGGGGAACTATGGCTACACCTTC.

This chain connects TRBV29-1 to TRBJ1-2; 9 nucleotides agree with TRBD1. The CDR3 is made up of 15 amino acids. Germline V lookup: CDR1 SQVTM, CDR2 ANQGSEA. The ends lost 4 bases at V and 1 base at J; junction bases unmatched: 7. CDR3 protein: CSVGGTGLFNYGYTF. CDR3 bases: TGCAGCGTTGGGGGGACAGGGTTGTTTAACTATGGCTACACCTTC. Full variable domain (rest looked up from reference TRBV29-1 and TRBJ1-2): SAVISQKPSRDICQRGTSLTIQCQVDSQVTMMFWYRQQPGQSLTLIATANQGSEATYESGFVIDKFPISRPNLTFSTLTVSNMSPEDSSIYLCSVGGTGLFNYGYTFGSGTRLTVV.

This chain joins TRBV10-1 and TRBJ2-1; no clear D. V was pared by 2 bases and J by 13 bases, with 24 bases between. Germline V gene lookup returns CDR1 WNHNN and CDR2 SYGVQD (reference sequence). The CDR3 loop spans 16 amino acids. CDR3 in DNA: TGCGCCAGCAGTGAGGGAGACTTCCCAGGCCAATACCCTCAGTTCTTC. Its protein is CASSEGDFPGQYPQFF.

A word on this clone: This CDR3 is also generated by other DNA sequences in the sample. The chain is built from TRBV7-2 and TRBJ1-1; D gene ambiguous. The CDR3 covers 13 residues. Germline V CDR1 and CDR2: SGHTA, FQGNSA. The ends were cut back, 5 bases at V and 3 bases at J, with 10 bases in the middle. As DNA, the CDR3 is TGTGCCAGCAGCAGTCAGAGGGACACTGAAGCTTTCTTT. Residues: CASSSQRDTEAFF.

The genes are TRBV6-6 and TRBJ1-2; no clear D gene. Germline V lookup: CDR1 MNHNY, CDR2 SVGAGI (reference sequence). The V end was cut by 7 bases, the J end by 7 bases, with 10 bases between. The CDR3 is made up of 11 amino acids. The CDR3 nucleotides are TGTGCCAGCACCCAAGGAGTTGGCTACACCTTC. Translation: CASTQGVGYTF.

This clone was counted once. The rearrangement joins TRBV11-2 to TRBJ2-4, with TRBD1 identical over 7 bases. Germline CDR1 SGHAT, CDR2 FQNNGV. The CDR3 spans 14 residues. The V segment lost 7 bases and the J segment 6 bases; nucleotides outside the gene matches: 9. CDR3 amino acids: CASTFEGAGNIQYF. CDR3 DNA: TGTGCCAGCACCTTTGAGGGGGCCGGAAACATTCAGTACTTC.

The chain couples TRBV5-1 to TRBJ2-7; 7 bases match TRBD2. Per the germline V gene, CDR1 is SGHRS and CDR2 is YFSETQ. V lost 4 bases and J lost 3; bases outside the gene matches: 10. The CDR3 sequence is 15 residues long. The CDR3 DNA reads TGCGCCAGCAGCGGAGGGTGGGAGGGGAACTACGAGCAGTACTTC. Translating it yields CASSGGWEGNYEQYF.

Only a few counts were recorded for this clone. This chain connects TRBV5-1 to TRBJ1-5; no clear D. Trimming left V 1 base short and J 3 bases short, with 14 bases between. This CDR3 spans 16 amino acids. Looked up from germline, CDR1 is SGHRS and CDR2 is YFSETQ. CDR3 amino acids: CASSLWGNVDNQPQHF. CDR3 coding DNA: TGCGCCAGCAGCTTGTGGGGTAATGTAGACAATCAGCCCCAGCATTTT.

The V call is TRBV13, the J call TRBJ2-1; the D is unclear. CDR1 PRHDT and CDR2 FYEKMQ come from the germline V gene (reference sequence). The length of the CDR3 is 12 residues. The ends were cut back, 0 bases at V and 6 bases at J, with 3 bases in the middle. The CDR3 reads CASSLGLNEQFF. In DNA form, the CDR3 reads TGTGCCAGCAGCTTAGGACTCAATGAGCAGTTCTTC.

V gene TRBV19 combines with J gene TRBJ2-7; D call uncertain. The CDR3 covers 16 residues. CDR1 is LNHDA, CDR2 SQIVND, per germline (reference sequence). Trimming removed 5 bases from V and 2 bases from J, with 19 bases in between. The CDR3: CASSPANGLGTYEQYF. Here the CDR3 DNA reads TGTGCCAGTAGTCCCGCAAACGGATTAGGGACCTACGAGCAGTACTTC.

Only a few counts were recorded for this clone. The gene calls are TRBV5-4 and TRBJ2-4; the D is unclear. The CDR3 is 15 residues long. V was shortened by 4 bases and J by 0 bases, with 11 bases between the two germline ends. Germline V CDR1 and CDR2: SGHNT, YYREEE (reference sequence). The CDR3 protein is CASSDPSGAKNIQYF. The CDR3 nucleotides read TGTGCCAGCAGCGACCCCTCGGGAGCCAAAAACATTCAGTACTTC.

This chain connects TRBV5-1 to TRBJ1-2, with D perhaps matching TRBD1 (5 bases). Between the trimmed V and J ends, which lost 2 bases and 2 bases, there was a span of 7 bases. The CDR3 runs 13 residues. Germline-derived CDR1 and CDR2 are SGHRS and YFSETQ. The DNA of the CDR3 is TGCGCCAGCAGCTTTAGGGACAACTATGGCTACACCTTC. Residues: CASSFRDNYGYTF.